This T cell receptor beta chain was sequenced during a study of T cells in localized non-small cell lung cancer (dated by TCRdb to about 2020). A note on the overall study: The study analyzed T cell repertoires of about 230 early-stage NSCLC patients, comparing tumors and uninvolved tumor-adjacent lungs. The cohort comprised some 220 treatment-naïve NSCLC patients with resected, localized lung tumors. A mean age of roughly 64 years was recorded for the NSCLC patients, of whom 120 to 150 were male and 95 to 110 were female. What the study reported, not specific to this receptor: Because the study design was exploratory, TCR variables were selected using unadjusted p-values without false-discovery rate correction. A median of approximately 55 of the top 100 tumor clones were detected in paired uninvolved adjacent lung, and about 29 of these tumor clones were also found among the top 100 clones of the paired uninvolved adjacent lung. Multi-region tumor sequencing was not performed, so intratumor heterogeneity could not be excluded. Higher T cell density in blood was associated with longer overall survival, whereas higher clonality in adjacent lung was associated with shorter survival. Uninvolved tumor-adjacent lung showed the highest T cell clonality, higher than tumor, which suggests more focused antigenic responses in the uninvolved tumor-adjacent lung.

The V and J ends are trimmed by 5 bases and 6 bases, leaving 15 bases between them. CDR1 and CDR2 are drawn from the germline V gene: SGHNT, YENEEA. The CDR3 numbers 14 residues from cysteine through phenylalanine. Only the CDR3 DNA is retained, 42 bases long and in frame from the first base. This clone was counted a few times. This receptor's antigen is unknown. One base away there is no much larger clone; base qualities are not given. At diagnosis, peripheral blood, uninvolved tumor-adjacent lung and tumor were collected and stored as a combination of fresh-frozen and FFPE material. The immunoSEQ Assay was used to sequence TCR beta CDR3 regions from DNA. The study's own analysis went as follows. To compute T cell density, TCR beta template counts were normalized to usable DNA, which was estimated by amplifying housekeeping genes. Using the preseqR package, richness was estimated by extrapolating to 120,000 templates for tissue samples and 400,000 templates for PBMC samples. Clonality was calculated as one minus Pielou's evenness. Differential abundance testing on productive amino-acid clonotypes, with a minimum total count of 5 and an alpha of 0.1, was used to identify tissue-enriched TCRs. Repertoire overlap between compartments was quantified with the Jaccard Index and Morisita Overlap Index. GLIPH clustered TCR beta CDR3s with public tetramer-defined viral CDR3s; viral motifs required at least three viral sequences plus V-gene enrichment. TCRdb provides this immuneACCESS table in a form limited to in-frame rearrangements. Some clones are lacking; in checked studies, under half of them reflect an unresolved V gene, and why the rest are absent is not known. V and J calls and clone size are copied from that table; D and trimming were computed from the DNA. A total of 700 to 950 clones appear in this sample, about 31% of them only once. The ten largest clones represent roughly 16% of the sample.

The rearrangement joined TRBV11-3 to TRBJ2-3, with the identity of the D gene unclear. The material was lung tumor tissue, obtained before any cancer treatment. The receptor comes from a woman aged 18-55 years with stage III lung adenocarcinoma. Here is the DNA: TGTGCCAGCAGCCCGGACGGATTACCCGATACGCAGTATTTT. Translated, this is CASSPDGLPDTQYF.